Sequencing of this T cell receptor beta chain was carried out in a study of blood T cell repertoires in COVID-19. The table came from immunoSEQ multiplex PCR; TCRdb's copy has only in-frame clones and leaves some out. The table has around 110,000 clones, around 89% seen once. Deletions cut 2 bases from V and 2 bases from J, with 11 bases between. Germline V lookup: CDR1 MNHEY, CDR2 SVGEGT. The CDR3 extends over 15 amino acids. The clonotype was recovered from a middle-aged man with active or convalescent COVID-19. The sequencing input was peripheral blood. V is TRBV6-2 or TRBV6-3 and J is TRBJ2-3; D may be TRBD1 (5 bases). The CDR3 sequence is CASSYGASATDTQYF. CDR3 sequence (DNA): TGTGCCAGCAGTTACGGGGCGAGCGCCACAGATACGCAGTATTTT.